This TCR beta chain was recovered during a study of neoadjuvant nivolumab and ipilimumab in lung cancer. The overall study: Nivolumab 3 mg/kg was given days 1, 15 and 29, plus ipilimumab 1 mg/kg day 1 in combination. Findings of the study overall: Pathologic regression was not significantly tied to TCR clonality. Blood richness before therapy tracked richness in tumors resected after neoadjuvant therapy. From pretherapy to surgery, tumor richness and clonality rose with dual therapy.

The CDR3 contains 12 residues. Trimming removed 2 bases at V and 1 base at J, with 0 bases between. CDR1 is SEHNR and CDR2 is FQNEAQ in the germline V gene (reference sequence). Clones were read by immunoSEQ multiplex PCR, and TCRdb kept only the in-frame ones, dropping some. Of approximately 13,000 clones listed, roughly 75% are singletons. This clone was counted only a few times. The antigen remains undetermined. The receptor was derived from an adult with non-small cell lung cancer. Sequences were derived from peripheral blood, sampled after neoadjuvant nivolumab, alone or with ipilimumab, at or shortly before surgery. The chain joins TRBV7-9 to TRBJ1-5, with D unclear. The CDR3 here is CASSLSNQPQHF. The CDR3 nucleotides are TGTGCCAGCAGCTTAAGCAATCAGCCCCAGCATTTT.